The rows below give T cell receptor beta chains drawn from one sample of a study of naive and memory T cell subsets. TCRdb re-called the UMI-ligation and nested PCR reads with MiXCR, one entry per CDR3 protein. The sample shows over 90,000 distinct CDR3 sequences, around 11% of them seen only once. Sequenced input: naive CD4+ T cells from blood. These receptors originate from a human donor in good health. The CDR3 runs from the conserved cysteine through the conserved F or W. A D gene is named only where the DNA matches it firmly. A clone size is listed for some rows: how often the clone was seen (once, few, many), or a class if it is expanded.

>TRBJ1-5|.|few|TRBV15
CATSLRRGEPQHF
TGTGCCACCAGTCTACGTAGGGGCGAGCCCCAGCATTTT
>TRBJ1-5|TRBD1|few|TRBV15
CATSRGQTGGGNQPQHF
TGTGCCACCAGCAGAGGCCAAACAGGGGGCGGCAATCAGCCCCAGCATTTT
>TRBJ1-3|.|.|TRBV15
CATSRGTGSPAGNTIYF
TGTGCCACCAGCAGAGGCACGGGGTCCCCAGCTGGAAACACCATATATTTT
>TRBJ1-5|.|.|TRBV5-1
CASSEAGGSPNQPQHF
TGCGCCAGCAGCGAAGCGGGGGGGAGCCCCAATCAGCCCCAGCATTTT
>TRBJ2-7|.|many|TRBV27
CASSLGDSYEQYF
TGTGCCAGCAGTTTGGGCGACTCCTACGAGCAGTACTTC
>TRBJ2-4|TRBD2|few|TRBV9
CASSVEGGAGTKNIQYF
TGTGCCAGCAGCGTAGAAGGAGGAGCGGGGACCAAAAACATTCAGTACTTC
>TRBJ1-5|.|.|TRBV4-2
CASSQDTGQRNQPQHF
TGTGCCAGCAGCCAAGATACGGGACAAAGGAATCAGCCCCAGCATTTT
>TRBJ1-1|.|.|TRBV29-1
CSVELRTPRTEAFF
TGCAGCGTTGAATTGCGTACTCCGAGGACTGAAGCTTTCTTT
>TRBJ2-7|.|many|TRBV2
CASHTGPYEQYF
TGTGCCAGCCATACAGGTCCTTACGAGCAGTACTTC
>TRBJ2-7|TRBD2|.|TRBV20-1
CSAREKRLAGPAYEQYF
TGCAGTGCTAGAGAGAAGAGACTAGCGGGACCCGCCTACGAGCAGTACTTC
>TRBJ2-1|.|few|TRBV9
CASSFRGASGNEQFF
TGTGCCAGCAGCTTTCGGGGGGCCTCGGGCAATGAGCAGTTCTTC
>TRBJ1-2|TRBD1|.|TRBV14
CASSRQGLDGYTF
TGTGCCAGCAGCCGACAGGGGTTGGATGGCTACACCTTC
>TRBJ2-7|.|many|TRBV2
CAKGSSYEQYF
TGTGCCAAAGGGAGCTCCTACGAGCAGTACTTC
>TRBJ2-6|.|many|TRBV5-4
CASSLEYSGANVLTF
TGTGCCAGCAGCTTGGAGTACTCTGGGGCCAACGTCCTGACTTTC
>TRBJ2-7|TRBD1|few|TRBV3-1
CASSQEDRASYEQYF
TGTGCCAGCAGCCAAGAGGACAGGGCATCCTACGAGCAGTACTTC
>TRBJ2-1|TRBD1|.|TRBV28
CASIALGTANNEQFF
TGTGCCAGCATTGCCCTAGGGACAGCGAACAATGAGCAGTTCTTC
>TRBJ2-3|.|few|TRBV15
CATSRVPNTDTQYF
TGTGCCACCAGCAGAGTACCTAACACAGATACGCAGTATTTT
>TRBJ1-6|TRBD1|.|TRBV7-9
CASRDSTGTAHSPLHF
TGTGCCAGCAGGGATTCCACCGGGACAGCACATTCACCCCTCCACTTT
>TRBJ1-5|.|.|TRBV7-7
CASSYQRALPRGNQPQHF
TGTGCCAGCAGCTACCAGCGGGCTCTCCCACGGGGCAATCAGCCCCAGCATTTT
>TRBJ1-6|.|many|TRBV3-1
CASSQGRDFSPLHF
TGTGCCAGCAGCCAAGGAAGGGACTTTTCACCCCTCCACTTT
>TRBJ2-3|.|.|TRBV30
CAWSRLPTQYF
TGTGCCTGGAGTAGACTACCCACGCAGTATTTT
>TRBJ2-5|TRBD2|.|TRBV25-1
CASSGPRGGETQYF
TGTGCCAGCAGTGGACCGCGGGGGGGGGAGACCCAGTACTTC
>TRBJ1-6|.|many|TRBV28
CASCLGSSPLHF
TGTGCCAGCTGCTTAGGGAGTTCACCCCTCCACTTT
>TRBJ2-3|.|many|TRBV27
CASRNLGASTDTQYF
TGTGCCAGCAGGAATTTAGGAGCTAGCACAGATACGCAGTATTTT
>TRBJ2-5|.|many|TRBV7-7
CASSKTGSHQETQYF
TGTGCTAGCAGCAAAACGGGTAGCCACCAAGAGACCCAGTACTTC
>TRBJ1-1|TRBD1|few|TRBV18
CASSRGTGNTEAFF
TGTGCCAGCTCACGGGGGACAGGGAACACTGAAGCTTTCTTT
>TRBJ1-2|.|many|TRBV5-1
CASSSKIDSANYGYTF
TGCGCCAGCAGCTCCAAGATAGACAGTGCTAACTATGGCTACACCTTC
>TRBJ2-5|.|many|TRBV4-3
CASSQGREETQYF
TGCGCCAGCAGCCAAGGACGGGAAGAGACCCAGTACTTC
>TRBJ2-2|TRBD2|few|TRBV20-1
CSARGWGLAGVGTGELFF
TGCAGTGCTAGAGGATGGGGACTAGCGGGAGTTGGAACCGGGGAGCTGTTTTTT
>TRBJ1-5|TRBD1|many|TRBV18
CASSPQGQGQPQHF
TGTGCCAGCTCACCGCAGGGACAGGGACAGCCCCAGCATTTT
>TRBJ2-1|TRBD2|.|TRBV6-5
CASSSLTSGSHNEQFF
TGTGCCAGCAGTTCCCTGACTAGCGGGTCTCACAATGAGCAGTTCTTC
>TRBJ1-1|.|.|TRBV27
CASSMGGVRTNTEAFF
TGTGCCAGCAGTATGGGCGGAGTACGCACGAACACTGAAGCTTTCTTT
>TRBJ2-1|.|.|TRBV14
CASSPDPHLSGFF
TGTGCCAGCAGCCCGGACCCCCATCTTTCGGGCTTCTTC
>TRBJ1-2|.|.|TRBV6-1
CASSEGPALYTF
TGTGCCAGCAGTGAAGGCCCTGCCCTCTACACCTTC
>TRBJ2-7|TRBD1|many|TRBV20-1
CSATGDRGENEQYF
TGCAGTGCGACCGGAGACAGGGGCGAAAACGAGCAGTACTTC
>TRBJ2-1|TRBD2|.|TRBV5-6
CASSLRGARGGPSDNEQFF
TGTGCCAGCAGCTTGAGAGGGGCGAGGGGAGGGCCTAGTGACAATGAGCAGTTCTTC
>TRBJ1-3|.|few|TRBV6-2/TRBV6-3
CASSYSTTIYF
TGTGCCAGCAGTTACTCGACCACCATATATTTT
>TRBJ2-3|TRBD2|many|TRBV23-1
CASSQSSPPGRGTDTQYF
TGCGCCAGCAGTCAATCTTCCCCCCCGGGGAGGGGCACAGATACGCAGTATTTT
>TRBJ2-2|TRBD1|many|TRBV28
CAVTGQRNTGELFF
TGTGCCGTAACGGGACAGCGGAACACCGGGGAGCTGTTTTTT
>TRBJ2-7|.|few|TRBV20-1
CSATRDISYEQYF
TGCAGTGCTACCCGGGACATATCCTACGAGCAGTACTTC
>TRBJ2-7|.|few|TRBV20-1
CSARLGAKGYEQYF
TGCAGTGCTAGATTGGGGGCAAAAGGCTACGAGCAGTACTTC
>TRBJ2-3|.|few|TRBV11-3
CASSLALASDPTMDTQYF
TGTGCCAGCAGCTTAGCCTTGGCTAGCGACCCCACTATGGATACGCAGTATTTT
>TRBJ2-3|TRBD2|.|TRBV7-2
CASSLDGGGVGDTQYF
TGTGCCAGCAGCTTAGATGGCGGGGGGGTTGGAGATACGCAGTATTTT